A single sample gave rise to the 21 T cell receptor beta chains below, sequenced in a study of shared clonotypes between healthy human individuals. Only in-frame clones appear in the TCRdb table, and some are missing; sequencing was by immunoSEQ multiplex PCR. The sample lists roughly 2.6 million clones, around nine tenths occurring once. The sample taken for sequencing was naive CD4+ T cells sorted from blood. Subset reported: CD45RA+ positively selected. Receptor source: a young man in good health.

V gene TRBV9 combines with J gene TRBJ1-3, with unresolved D. Between the trimmed V and J ends, which lost 3 bases and 0 bases, there was a span of 7 bases. Germline V gene lookup returns CDR1 SGDLS and CDR2 YYNGEE. This CDR3 is built from 14 residues. CDR3 nucleotide sequence: TGTGCCAGCAGCGCTGAGAGCTCTGGAAACACCATATATTTT. It codes for CASSAESSGNTIYF.

Of note for this clone: This same CDR3 is encoded by further DNA sequences in the sample. The chain couples TRBV18 to TRBJ2-7; tentatively, D is TRBD1 or TRBD2 (5 bases each). The V end was cut by 3 bases, the J end by 5 bases, with 11 bases between. Germline V gene lookup returns CDR1 KGHSH and CDR2 LQKENI. The CDR3 covers 13 residues. This chain's CDR3 is CASSPSGSHEQYF. DNA for the CDR3: TGTGCCAGCTCACCGTCAGGGAGTCACGAGCAGTACTTC. The full variable domain, in which reference TRBV18 and TRBJ2-7 provide the parts outside the CDR3, is NAGVMQNPRHLVRRRGQEARLRCSPMKGHSHVYWYRQLPEEGLKFMVYLQKENIIDESGMPKERFSAEFPKEGPSILRIQQVVRGDSAAYFCASSPSGSHEQYFGPGTRLTVT.

Notes on this clone: Other DNA sequences in this specimen translate into the identical CDR3. This chain connects TRBV5-1 to TRBJ1-5; D unresolved. The CDR3 has 13 amino acids. Trimming stripped 3 bases from V and 7 bases from J, with 11 bases between. Germline V lookup: CDR1 SGHRS, CDR2 YFSETQ. The DNA for the CDR3 is TGCGCCAGCAGCTCGGACGGCGGGCAGCCCCAGCATTTT. Protein: CASSSDGGQPQHF.

The rearrangement links TRBV9 to TRBJ2-2; D call uncertain. Looked up from germline, CDR1 is SGDLS and CDR2 is YYNGEE. The CDR3 has 13 residues. V was pared by 3 bases and J by 7 bases, with 10 bases between. CDR3 in amino acids: CASSGDSLGELFF. In DNA, the CDR3 is TGTGCCAGCAGCGGAGACTCTCTCGGGGAGCTGTTTTTT.

The rearrangement links TRBV5-4 to TRBJ2-2, with D tentatively TRBD2 (5 bases). The CDR3 consists of 17 residues. The V end was cut by 5 bases, the J end by 0 bases, with 17 bases between. Germline V lookup: CDR1 SGHNT, CDR2 YYREEE (reference sequence). Written as DNA, the CDR3 is TGTGCCAGCAGTCTGTACAGCACGGGGTCGAACACCGGGGAGCTGTTTTTT. Its protein product is CASSLYSTGSNTGELFF.

The V call is TRBV10-3, the J call TRBJ1-3, with unresolved D. Trimming removed 3 bases at V and 0 bases at J, with 9 bases between. Germline assignment: CDR1 ENHRY and CDR2 SYGVKD. The CDR3 extends over 15 amino acids. The chain's CDR3 is CAISDALDSGNTIYF. The CDR3 DNA follows: TGTGCCATCAGTGATGCGTTAGACTCTGGAAACACCATATATTTT.

The rearrangement uses TRBV7-2 and TRBJ2-7, with TRBD2 matching over 12 bases. With 2 bases clipped from V and 13 bases from J, the junction kept 3 bases outside the gene matches. This CDR3 has 12 residues. CDR1 SGHTA and CDR2 FQGNSA come from the germline V gene. CDR3 residues: CASSLRTSGVYF. CDR3 coding DNA: TGTGCCAGCAGCTTACGGACTAGCGGGGTATACTTC.

The chain links TRBV6-5 to TRBJ1-1, with a tentative D call TRBD1 (6 bases). The V gene's germline CDR1 is MNHEY and CDR2 SVGAGI. V lost 10 bases and J lost 1, with 13 bases in between. The CDR3 extends over 13 amino acids. The CDR3 sequence: CAIRQQGNTEAFF. CDR3 in DNA: TGTGCCATCAGGCAACAGGGGAACACTGAAGCTTTCTTT.

The V gene is TRBV30, the J gene TRBJ1-5; 11 nucleotides agree with TRBD1. The ends lost 2 bases at V and 6 bases at J; junction bases unmatched: 9. The germline V gene encodes CDR1 GTSNPN and CDR2 SVGIG (reference sequence). The CDR3 runs to 16 residues. In DNA form, the CDR3 reads TGTGCCTGGAGTCTAAAGGGACAGGGGGGGGGTCAGCCCCAGCATTTT. Amino acids: CAWSLKGQGGGQPQHF. Drawing the rest from reference TRBV30 and TRBJ1-5, the complete variable domain is SQTIHQWPATLVQPVGSPLSLECTVEGTSNPNLYWYRQAAGRGLQLLFYSVGIGQISSEVPQNLSASRPQDRQFILSSKKLLLSDSGFYLCAWSLKGQGGGQPQHFGDGTRLSIL.

This clone has more than one count but fewer than ten. Distinct nucleotide sequences in the sample also encode this CDR3. V is TRBV6-5 and J is TRBJ1-1, with D unclear. There are 14 residues in the CDR3. V was clipped by 6 bases and J by 0 bases, with 11 bases between them. Germline V gene lookup returns CDR1 MNHEY and CDR2 SVGAGI. CDR3: CASSTGRMNTEAFF. As DNA, the CDR3 is TGTGCCAGCAGCACCGGACGGATGAACACTGAAGCTTTCTTT.

The chain joins TRBV7-3 to TRBJ2-1, with TRBD2 matching over 9 bases. The V and J ends lost 5 bases and 9 bases, in that order; junction bases with no gene match: 8. This CDR3 is 14 amino acids long. Germline V gene sequence: CDR1 SGHTA, CDR2 FQGTGA. The DNA for the CDR3 is TGTGCCAGCAGCCCAACAATGACTAGCGGTGAGCAGTTCTTC. It encodes CASSPTMTSGEQFF.

The chain recombines TRBV9 with TRBJ1-6; 8 nucleotides align to TRBD1. The V gene's germline CDR1 is SGDLS and CDR2 YYNGEE. The CDR3 extends over 14 amino acids. The V segment lost 6 bases and the J segment 7 bases; nucleotides outside the gene matches: 6. The CDR3 DNA is TGTGCCAGCACCAGGGGGCAGGACAATTCACCCCTCCACTTT. Amino acid sequence: CASTRGQDNSPLHF. Based on the CDR3 plus reference TRBV9 and TRBJ1-6, the full variable domain is DSGVTQTPKHLITATGQRVTLRCSPRSGDLSVYWYQQSLDQGLQFLIQYYNGEERAKGNILERFSAQQFPDLHSELNLSSLELGDSALYFCASTRGQDNSPLHFGNGTRLTVT.

The genes are TRBV5-1 and TRBJ2-7; D remains unclear. V was shortened by 0 bases and J by 2 bases, with 15 bases between the two germline ends. This CDR3 contains 16 residues. Germline assignment: CDR1 SGHRS and CDR2 YFSETQ. In DNA, the CDR3 is TGCGCCAGCAGCTTGGATTCCAACCAGCCCGCCTACGAGCAGTACTTC. Residues: CASSLDSNQPAYEQYF.

In this sample, this clone turned up once. This chain links TRBV7-2 with TRBJ2-1, with TRBD1 matching 7 bases. The CDR3 length is 14 residues. Germline V gene data show CDR1 as SGHTA and CDR2 as FQGNSA. V lost 5 bases to trimming and J lost 8 bases; unmatched junction nucleotides: 9. The CDR3 DNA sequence: TGTGCCAGCAGCCCAGACAGGGTCCACGATGAGCAGTTCTTC. Translation: CASSPDRVHDEQFF.

The count of this clone is one. This rearrangement joins TRBV10-3 to TRBJ1-3, with D perhaps matching TRBD1 (6 bases). CDR1 and CDR2 (germline): ENHRY, SYGVKD. The ends were cut back, 2 bases at V and 3 bases at J, with 11 bases in the middle. The CDR3 totals 15 residues. CDR3 protein: CAISETGNRGNTIYF. The CDR3 DNA reads TGTGCCATCAGTGAGACAGGGAATCGTGGAAACACCATATATTTT.

The chain combines TRBV6-1 with TRBJ1-5, with D possibly being TRBD1 (6 bases). The length of the CDR3 is 14 residues. The germline V and J ends were trimmed by 7 bases and 2 bases, with 12 bases remaining between them. Germline V lookup: CDR1 MNHNS, CDR2 SASEGT. The CDR3 DNA is TGTGCCAGCATGGGACAAGTGGGCAATCAGCCCCAGCATTTT. Translated, it gives CASMGQVGNQPQHF.

The sample holds one count of this clone. This chain joins TRBV7-9 and TRBJ2-5; 7 positions match TRBD1. The CDR3 is made up of 17 amino acids. Germline CDR1 SEHNR, CDR2 FQNEAQ (reference sequence). The ends lost 5 bases at V and 2 bases at J; junction bases unmatched: 14. The CDR3 loop is CASSPNVRGHAQETQYF. CDR3 coding DNA: TGTGCCAGCAGCCCCAATGTAAGGGGGCATGCACAAGAGACCCAGTACTTC.

CDR3 DNA: TGCAGCGTTGGAGGAGAGGGCAGTCAGCCCCAGCATTTT. Its protein is CSVGGEGSQPQHF. The chain combines TRBV29-1 with TRBJ1-5; D gene uncertain. Per the germline V gene, CDR1 is SQVTM and CDR2 is ANQGSEA. The CDR3 extends over 13 amino acids. V shed 4 bases and J shed 6 bases, with 13 bases lying between them.

V usage is TRBV5-1 and J usage is TRBJ1-4; unclear D gene. Per the germline V gene, CDR1 is SGHRS and CDR2 is YFSETQ. The CDR3 runs to 14 residues. V gave up 4 bases and J gave up 3 bases, with 10 bases separating them. CDR3 nucleotides: TGCGCCAGCAGCGAAGGGAGGCCTAATGAAAAACTGTTTTTT. It translates to CASSEGRPNEKLFF.

Only a few counts were recorded for this clone. The chain recombines TRBV2 with TRBJ2-2; D may be TRBD2 (5 bases). The CDR3 is 14 residues long. V lost 7 bases, J lost 2 bases, and 11 bases lay in between. Germline-derived CDR1 and CDR2 are SNHLY and FYNNEI. In nucleotides, the CDR3 is TGTGCCAGCACCGGACTGCTAAACACCGGGGAGCTGTTTTTT. Translating it yields CASTGLLNTGELFF.

This clone was counted between two and nine times. Within the sample, other DNA sequences also encode this same CDR3. The chain recombines TRBV4-1 with TRBJ1-5; D remains ambiguous. Germline values: CDR1 MGHRA, CDR2 YSYEKL. The CDR3 extends over 13 amino acids. V was cut by 0 bases and J by 4 bases, with 4 bases left in between. CDR3 bases: TGCGCCAGCAGCCAAGATAGGAATCAGCCCCAGCATTTT. Protein product: CASSQDRNQPQHF.